These 25 T cell receptor beta chains were sequenced from one sample in a study of neoadjuvant anti-PD-1 for oral cavity cancer. The protocol was immunoSEQ multiplex PCR, while the TCRdb copy is restricted to in-frame clones and leaves out a portion. This sample has around 62,000 clones, with around 80% found just once. The input for sequencing was PBMCs, taken before nivolumab (anti-PD-1) treatment. The receptors were sampled from a person between 35 and 79 years old with oral cavity squamous cell carcinoma.

This chain uses TRBV10-1 with TRBJ1-2; D is undetermined. The V end was cut by 0 bases, the J end by 2 bases, with 4 bases between. The germline V gene encodes CDR1 WNHNN and CDR2 SYGVQD (reference sequence). This CDR3 spans 13 amino acids. The CDR3 loop reads CASSESQNYGYTF. The CDR3 DNA reads as TGCGCCAGCAGTGAGTCCCAGAACTATGGCTACACCTTC.

The rearrangement links TRBV18 to TRBJ1-3; 8 nucleotides match TRBD1. V dropped 2 bases and J dropped 3; count of bases not matched to a gene: 9. The CDR3 is made up of 17 amino acids. Per the germline V gene, CDR1 is KGHSH and CDR2 is LQKENI. The CDR3 DNA sequence: TGTGCCAGCTCACCAACTGGCGGCAGGGGGCTTGGAAACACCATATATTTT. It codes for CASSPTGGRGLGNTIYF.

The chain uses TRBV11-2 and TRBJ2-1; no clear D gene. The CDR3 loop spans 15 amino acids. Deletions cut 8 bases from V and 0 bases from J, with 14 bases between. From germline, CDR1 is SGHAT and CDR2 FQNNGV. The CDR3 region is CASSGVVGSYNEQFF. In DNA form, the CDR3 reads TGTGCCAGCTCCGGAGTGGTCGGCTCCTACAATGAGCAGTTCTTC.

J is TRBJ2-1 and V is TRBV2, with D possibly TRBD2 on 5 matching bases. This CDR3 spans 15 amino acids. The germline V gene has CDR1 SNHLY and CDR2 FYNNEI. The ends were cut back, 6 bases at V and 7 bases at J, with 19 bases in the middle. The CDR3 coding sequence is TGTGCCAGCAGACTCACCCTTAAGACTATAAATGAGCAGTTCTTC. It is translated as CASRLTLKTINEQFF.

The sample holds many counts of this clone. This chain connects TRBV19 to TRBJ2-3, with D tentatively TRBD2 (5 bases). The CDR3 runs 16 residues. Germline V gene sequence: CDR1 LNHDA, CDR2 SQIVND (reference sequence). V lost 5 bases and J 6 bases, leaving 21 bases between the germline ends. This CDR3 is CASSPSWTGGRDTQYF. The CDR3 DNA reads TGTGCCAGTAGTCCGTCTTGGACTGGCGGTAGGGATACGCAGTATTTT.

This chain joins TRBV7-3 and TRBJ2-1; 7 bases are shared with TRBD2. V dropped 7 bases and J dropped 2; count of bases not matched to a gene: 5. CDR3 size: 14 residues. CDR1 and CDR2 from the germline V gene are SGHTA and FQGTGA. The CDR3 sequence is CASTLSGPYNEQFF. The CDR3 region has the DNA TGTGCCAGCACCCTTAGCGGGCCCTACAATGAGCAGTTCTTC.

V and J are TRBV7-9 and TRBJ2-3; D not certain. Germline values: CDR1 SEHNR, CDR2 FQNEAQ (reference sequence). This CDR3 has 14 amino acids. Trimming stripped 2 bases from V and 1 base from J, with 7 bases between. This CDR3 is CASSLSGGTDTQYF. CDR3 nucleotides: TGTGCCAGCAGCTTATCGGGCGGCACAGATACGCAGTATTTT.

The chain is built from TRBV6-1 and TRBJ2-7; D perhaps matches TRBD1 (6 bases). This CDR3 comprises 15 residues. Trimming removed 3 bases from V and 6 bases from J, with 18 bases in between. Germline V CDR1 and CDR2: MNHNS, SASEGT. CDR3 loop: CASSDRTVYGGEQYF. CDR3 nucleotide sequence: TGTGCCAGCAGTGATAGGACAGTTTATGGTGGCGAGCAGTACTTC.

A few counts support this clone. The V call is TRBV6-5, the J call TRBJ2-5; D is uncertain. The length of the CDR3 is 11 residues. Germline V gene data show CDR1 as MNHEY and CDR2 as SVGAGI. V was trimmed by 2 bases and J by 7 bases, leaving 5 bases between them. CDR3 protein: CASSYDGTQYF. DNA of the CDR3: TGTGCCAGCAGTTACGACGGGACCCAGTACTTC.

This clone was picked up one time. The junction differs from germline at one of its ends, possibly a read error. The chain combines TRBV7-7 with TRBJ2-1, with TRBD2 as a possible D gene (6 bases). There are 15 residues in the CDR3. Germline lookup yields CDR1 SSHAT and CDR2 FNYEAQ (reference sequence). The CDR3 DNA reads TGTGCTAGCAGCTTTAGCGGAGACTCCTACAATGAGCAGTTCTTC. It specifies CASSFSGDSYNEQFF.

The J gene is TRBJ2-2, the V gene TRBV6-1, with TRBD1 matching over 7 bases. CDR1 and CDR2 (germline): MNHNS, SASEGT. Losses at the gene ends were 5 bases for V and 6 bases for J; bases not matched to a gene: 6. This CDR3 comprises 14 residues. DNA of the CDR3: TGTGCCAGCAGTTTGACAGGGACCCCCGGGGAGCTGTTTTTT. Its protein is CASSLTGTPGELFF.

The chain carries TRBV25-1 and TRBJ1-2; D gene ambiguous. Trimming removed 3 bases from V and 6 bases from J, with 17 bases in between. From germline, CDR1 is MGHDK and CDR2 SYGVNS. CDR3 length: 15 residues. The CDR3 nucleotides are TGTGCCAGCAGTGATGAGGAAACCCCCTACGATGGCTACACCTTC. This gives the protein CASSDEETPYDGYTF.

This chain joins TRBV2 and TRBJ2-2; no definite D call. Germline lookup yields CDR1 SNHLY and CDR2 FYNNEI. V dropped 11 bases and J dropped 1 base, with 14 bases sitting between them. The CDR3 contains 14 residues. The CDR3 DNA reads TGTGCCCAAAAAGGTCCAGGGAACACCGGGGAGCTGTTTTTT. Translation: CAQKGPGNTGELFF. Complete variable domain (other parts from reference TRBV2 and TRBJ2-2): EPEVTQTPSHQVTQMGQEVILRCVPISNHLYFYWYRQILGQKVEFLVSFYNNEISEKSEIFDDQFSVERPDGSNFTLKIRSTKLEDSAMYFCAQKGPGNTGELFFGEGSRLTVL.

This clone has a handful of counts. The chain uses TRBV5-1 and TRBJ1-2; 11 nucleotides line up with TRBD1. J lost 3 bases, V lost 4 bases, and 2 bases had no gene match. In germline, CDR1 is SGHRS, CDR2 YFSETQ. The CDR3 has 14 amino acids. Here the CDR3 reads CASSKGQGDYGYTF. CDR3 nucleotides: TGCGCCAGCAGCAAGGGACAGGGGGACTATGGCTACACCTTC.

This rearrangement joins TRBV7-9 to TRBJ2-7; TRBD2 is a possible D gene (5 bases). Trimming left V 4 bases short and J 0 bases short, with 16 bases between. CDR3 length: 16 residues. The germline CDR1 and CDR2 sequences are SEHNR and FQNEAQ (reference sequence). The CDR3 DNA follows: TGTGCCAGCAGCTACCGGAGGCAGGCTTCCTCCTACGAGCAGTACTTC. Its translation: CASSYRRQASSYEQYF.

The chain carries TRBV25-1 and TRBJ2-7; perhaps TRBD2 as D (7 bases). The CDR3 is 15 amino acids. The V end lost 6 bases, the J end lost 3 bases, and 18 bases lay between the germline ends. Germline CDR1 is MGHDK and CDR2 is SYGVNS. Written as DNA, the CDR3 is TGTGCCAGCAGAGCAAGGGGGGGTCAAGACTACGAGCAGTACTTC. Translation: CASRARGGQDYEQYF.

The J gene is TRBJ2-7, the V gene TRBV6-6; 14 bases are shared with TRBD2. V lost 4 bases and J lost 3; bases outside the gene matches: 5. CDR1 is MNHNY, CDR2 SVGAGI, per germline (reference sequence). The CDR3 runs to 16 residues. CDR3 coding DNA: TGTGCCAGCAGTTTCTCGACTAGCGGGAGGGGCTACGAGCAGTACTTC. This translates into CASSFSTSGRGYEQYF.

The CDR3 bases are TGCGCCAGCAGCTTGGCTGGGTACGGAAACACCATATATTTT. It translates to CASSLAGYGNTIYF. The chain uses TRBV5-1 and TRBJ1-3; D is uncertain. Germline V CDR1 and CDR2: SGHRS, YFSETQ. The CDR3 spans 14 residues. Deletions cut 0 bases from V and 4 bases from J, with 8 bases between.

The chain links TRBV28 to TRBJ2-7; D not resolved. V lost 5 bases to trimming and J lost 0 bases, with 8 bases between them. The CDR3 is 13 residues long. Germline V CDR1 and CDR2: MDHEN, SYDVKM. DNA of the CDR3: TGTGCCAGCAGTCTTCGTAGCTCCTACGAGCAGTACTTC. It specifies CASSLRSSYEQYF.

This clone was found a few times. CDR3 sequence: CASSYPIGGAIGELFF. The CDR3 region has the DNA TGTGCCAGCAGTTACCCCATCGGGGGGGCCATCGGGGAGCTGTTTTTT. The chain is built from TRBV6-5 and TRBJ2-2, with TRBD2 identical over 8 bases. Losses at the gene ends were 2 bases for V and 7 bases for J; bases not matched to a gene: 9. This CDR3 is 16 amino acids long. Germline-derived CDR1 and CDR2 are MNHEY and SVGAGI.

V gene TRBV6-5 combines with J gene TRBJ1-2; tentatively, D is TRBD1 (5 bases). Germline V gives CDR1 MNHEY, CDR2 SVGAGI. The CDR3 contains 12 residues. Trimming took off 5 bases at V and 3 bases at J, with 7 bases between the two ends. As DNA, the CDR3 is TGTGCCAGCAGTCCGACAGACTATGGCTACACCTTC. Translation gives CASSPTDYGYTF.

This clone was recorded a few times. The chain uses TRBV7-9 and TRBJ2-1, with 8 nucleotides matching TRBD2. The CDR3 runs to 16 residues. J gave up 6 bases and V 4 bases, and 11 bases lay outside the gene matches. Germline V gives CDR1 SEHNR, CDR2 FQNEAQ (reference sequence). CDR3 residues: CASSSDSSGFFNEQFF. Written as DNA, the CDR3 is TGTGCCAGCAGCTCCGACTCTAGCGGGTTTTTCAATGAGCAGTTCTTC.

This clone is a singleton in its sample. The rearrangement uses TRBV29-1 and TRBJ1-5; no definite D call. Germline assignment: CDR1 SQVTM and CDR2 ANQGSEA. The CDR3 covers 12 residues. V lost 4 bases and J 3 bases, leaving 7 bases between the germline ends. The CDR3 DNA is TGCAGCGTTGGGGCAGTCAATCAGCCCCAGCATTTT. It encodes CSVGAVNQPQHF.

The CDR3 loop is CASSQAAAPNYGYTF. The CDR3 DNA reads as TGCGCCAGCAGCCAAGCGGCAGCTCCTAACTATGGCTACACCTTC. The chain carries TRBV4-1 and TRBJ1-2; D call uncertain. The V gene lost 1 base and the J gene lost 0 bases, with 9 bases spanning the gap. This CDR3 region has 15 residues. Germline V gene sequence: CDR1 MGHRA, CDR2 YSYEKL.

The rearrangement uses TRBV5-5 and TRBJ2-5; D perhaps matches TRBD2 (6 bases). V was clipped by 3 bases and J by 4 bases, with 7 bases between them. Germline V gene lookup returns CDR1 SGHKS and CDR2 YYEKEE (reference sequence). This CDR3 is built from 12 residues. The CDR3 loop reads CASSWRGETQYF. In nucleotides, the CDR3 is TGTGCCAGCAGCTGGAGGGGAGAGACCCAGTACTTC.